This record concerns one TCR beta chain sequence. The sample is drawn from a study of T cell changes during pregnancy in multiple sclerosis. Profiling relied on immunoSEQ multiplex PCR, and the TCRdb table lists in-frame clones only, not all of them. The sample contains 45,000 to 55,000 clones, 92% of which appear only once. This CDR3 is built from 16 residues. Per the germline V gene, CDR1 is GTSNPN and CDR2 is SVGIG (reference sequence). The V end was cut by 3 bases, the J end by 0 bases, with 15 bases between. This material consisted of peripheral blood, taken after pregnancy. This TCR came from a female donor with multiple sclerosis, enrolled in a pregnancy study. The genes are TRBV30 and TRBJ1-3; D is unresolved. CDR3 in DNA: TGTGCCTGGAGGGGAACCGGGGTTGGCTCTGGAAACACCATATATTTT. Its translation: CAWRGTGVGSGNTIYF. The complete variable domain, with remaining parts taken from reference TRBV30 and TRBJ1-3, reads SQTIHQWPATLVQPVGSPLSLECTVEGTSNPNLYWYRQAAGRGLQLLFYSVGIGQISSEVPQNLSASRPQDRQFILSSKKLLLSDSGFYLCAWRGTGVGSGNTIYFGEGSWLTVV.